This entry is about one TCR beta chain. This sample was taken from a study of blood T cell repertoires in COVID-19. Study in general: Acute and convalescent COVID-19 samples came from the United States, Italy and Spain. Sources were T cells, B-cell-depleted T cells, or PBMCs; the material itself was cDNA or gDNA.

With V trimmed by 0 bases and J by 2 bases, 10 bases remained unmatched. Germline lookup yields CDR1 MNHEY and CDR2 SMNVEV (reference sequence). The CDR3 loop spans 19 amino acids. Original methodology: It was from reference gene primer amplification that nucleated cell counts were estimated. Clones were read by immunoSEQ multiplex PCR, and TCRdb kept only the in-frame ones, dropping some. V and J calls and clone size follow that table, whereas D and trimming were derived from the DNA. Among about 140,000 clones listed, 70% to 90% were seen once. Specimen: peripheral blood. This TCR was sampled from a woman of 80 years or more with acute or convalescent COVID-19. The V and J genes are TRBV27 and TRBJ1-4; 9 bases are a match to TRBD1. The CDR3 sequence is CASSLSVTGGAETNEKLFF. The DNA for the CDR3 is TGTGCCAGCAGTTTATCGGTAACAGGGGGCGCAGAGACTAATGAAAAACTGTTTTTT.